This paragraph reports one T cell receptor (beta chain). Sequenced by immunoSEQ multiplex PCR; TCRdb stores in-frame clones only, minus some. Of 40,000 to 50,000 clones in the sample, around 89% were seen once. This sample was included in a study of blood T cell repertoires in COVID-19. Study summary: The cDNA or gDNA used as material had been derived from T cells, B-cell-depleted T cells, or PBMCs.

Trimming took off 0 bases at V and 4 bases at J, with 17 bases between the two ends. The CDR3 covers 17 residues. Germline CDR1 is SGHRS and CDR2 is YFSETQ. What was sequenced was peripheral blood. The J gene is TRBJ2-1, the V gene TRBV5-1, with TRBD2 as a possible D gene (6 bases). The sequence was obtained from a man aged 30 to 45 with active or convalescent COVID-19. CDR3 sequence reads: CASSLAQRALGYNEQFF. DNA for the CDR3: TGCGCCAGCAGCTTGGCTCAGCGGGCGCTGGGGTACAATGAGCAGTTCTTC.